The 20 T cell receptor beta chains listed next were all sequenced from one sample in a study of blood T cell repertoires in COVID-19. Repertoires were generated with immunoSEQ multiplex PCR, while TCRdb's copy carries only in-frame clones and drops some. The profile shows 110,000 or so clones, about four fifths of them singletons. Sequenced sample: peripheral blood. These receptors were collected from a woman aged 70-85 years with acute or convalescent COVID-19.

This rearrangement joins TRBV19 to TRBJ1-1; no firm D call. Germline CDR1 is LNHDA and CDR2 is SQIVND (reference sequence). V was shortened by 2 bases and J by 1 base, with 11 bases between the two germline ends. The CDR3 runs 15 residues. The CDR3 spells CASSINPGGNTEAFF. As DNA, the CDR3 is TGTGCCAGTAGTATAAACCCAGGTGGGAACACTGAAGCTTTCTTT.

V and J are TRBV12-3 or TRBV12-4 and TRBJ2-1; unclear D gene. V lost 1 base to trimming and J lost 6 bases, with 7 bases between them. CDR3 size: 13 residues. CDR3 region: CASSLGLFNEQFF. CDR3 bases: TGTGCCAGCAGTTTAGGACTGTTCAATGAGCAGTTCTTC.

V is TRBV7-2 and J is TRBJ2-4; 8 bases fit TRBD2. V trimming: 5 bases; J trimming: 6 bases; junction bases outside the gene matches: 12. The CDR3 extends over 16 amino acids. From germline, CDR1 is SGHTA and CDR2 FQGNSA. In nucleotides, the CDR3 is TGTGCCAGCAGCACACAGGGCGGGGGGCGCGGAAACATTCAGTACTTC. It codes for CASSTQGGGRGNIQYF. Using reference TRBV7-2 and TRBJ2-4 for the parts outside the CDR3, the full variable domain is GAGVSQSPSNKVTEKGKDVELRCDPISGHTALYWYRQSLGQGLEFLIYFQGNSAPDKSGLPSDRFSAERTGGSVSTLTIQRTQQEDSAVYLCASSTQGGGRGNIQYFGAGTRLSVL.

The CDR3 reads CASSSTATTQETQYF. The CDR3, as DNA: TGTGCCAGTAGTTCGACAGCAACTACCCAAGAGACCCAGTACTTC. The chain employs TRBV19 and TRBJ2-5; a possible D gene is TRBD1 (5 bases). V gave up 5 bases and J gave up 1 base, with 14 bases separating them. The CDR3 spans 15 residues. The germline V gene encodes CDR1 LNHDA and CDR2 SQIVND (reference sequence).

The genes are TRBV7-9 and TRBJ2-1; D perhaps matches TRBD2 (6 bases). Germline V gives CDR1 SEHNR, CDR2 FQNEAQ (reference sequence). V lost 5 bases, J lost 7 bases, and 12 bases lay in between. The CDR3 sequence is 13 residues long. The CDR3 spells CASSPLRGNEQFF. In DNA form, the CDR3 reads TGTGCCAGCAGCCCTCTCCGGGGGAATGAGCAGTTCTTC.

This chain connects TRBV19 to TRBJ1-6; the D gene is possibly TRBD1 (6 bases). The CDR3 has 15 amino acids. Trimming removed 3 bases from V and 6 bases from J, with 12 bases in between. Germline CDR1 reads LNHDA; CDR2 reads SQIVND (reference sequence). CDR3 region: CASSIYRAFNSPLHF. Here the CDR3 DNA reads TGTGCCAGTAGTATTTACAGGGCGTTTAATTCACCCCTCCACTTT.

J is TRBJ2-7 and V is TRBV4-2; a weak D match, TRBD2 (5 bases). Trimming stripped 3 bases from V and 1 base from J, with 13 bases between. Looked up from germline, CDR1 is LGHNA and CDR2 is YNFKEQ. This CDR3 contains 15 residues. CDR3 protein: CASSQALAESYEQYF. CDR3 coding DNA: TGTGCCAGCAGCCAGGCTCTAGCCGAATCCTACGAGCAGTACTTC.

The chain couples TRBV27 to TRBJ2-7; the D gene is possibly TRBD1 (5 bases). CDR1 MNHEY and CDR2 SMNVEV come from the germline V gene (reference sequence). The CDR3 totals 14 residues. The germline V and J ends were trimmed by 6 bases and 2 bases, with 14 bases remaining between them. The CDR3 sequence: CASRWALGPYEQYF. CDR3 sequence (DNA): TGTGCCAGCAGATGGGCCCTGGGGCCCTACGAGCAGTACTTC.

CDR3 loop: CSVAGTANTGELFF. In DNA form, the CDR3 reads TGCAGCGTGGCCGGGACAGCGAACACCGGGGAGCTGTTTTTT. The chain couples TRBV29-1 to TRBJ2-2; 7 bases are a match to TRBD1. Looked up from germline, CDR1 is SQVTM and CDR2 is ANQGSEA. The CDR3 has 14 amino acids. Trimming removed 6 bases from V and 0 bases from J; junction bases left unmatched: 4.

The chain is built from TRBV28 and TRBJ1-1, with 8 bases fitting TRBD1. Germline assignment: CDR1 MDHEN and CDR2 SYDVKM. The CDR3 sequence is 15 residues long. J was trimmed by 1 base and V by 7 bases; bases with no gene match: 8. The CDR3 loop is CASKSGGKGNTEAFF. The CDR3 coding sequence is TGTGCCAGCAAATCAGGGGGCAAGGGGAACACTGAAGCTTTCTTT.

This chain uses TRBV10-1 with TRBJ2-7; 12 bases map to TRBD2. The CDR3 length is 16 residues. V dropped 2 bases and J dropped 3; count of bases not matched to a gene: 5. From germline, CDR1 is WNHNN and CDR2 SYGVQD (reference sequence). CDR3: CASSERLAGGVYEQYV. The DNA for the CDR3 is TGCGCCAGCAGTGAGAGGCTAGCGGGGGGGGTCTACGAGCAGTACGTC.

The V gene is TRBV10-2, the J gene TRBJ2-3, with D perhaps matching TRBD2 (5 bases). Per germline, CDR1 WSHSY and CDR2 SAAADI. This CDR3 is built from 14 residues. V was shortened by 2 bases and J by 2 bases, with 8 bases between the two germline ends. The CDR3 nucleotides are TGCGCCAGCAGTGAGGGACTGTTCACAGATACGCAGTATTTT. It specifies CASSEGLFTDTQYF.

The chain recombines TRBV5-6 with TRBJ2-2; D may be TRBD1 (5 bases). In germline, CDR1 is SGHDT, CDR2 YYEEEE. CDR3 length: 15 residues. V was cut by 2 bases and J by 1 base, with 9 bases left in between. The CDR3 coding sequence is TGTGCCAGCAGCTTAACCAGGGAGAACACCGGGGAGCTGTTTTTT. Protein sequence: CASSLTRENTGELFF.

The V and J genes are TRBV28 and TRBJ1-5, with TRBD1 matching 11 bases. In germline, CDR1 is MDHEN, CDR2 SYDVKM. The J segment lost 8 bases and the V segment lost 6 bases, leaving 12 bases of the junction unmatched. The length of the CDR3 is 16 residues. The CDR3 sequence: CASRKRTGGGVEPQHF. Written as DNA, the CDR3 is TGTGCCAGCAGAAAAAGGACAGGGGGCGGTGTGGAGCCCCAGCATTTT. The full variable domain, with the rest looked up from reference TRBV28 and TRBJ1-5, is DVKVTQSSRYLVKRTGEKVFLECVQDMDHENMFWYRQDPGLGLRLIYFSYDVKMKEKGDIPEGYSVSREKKERFSLILESASTNQTSMYLCASRKRTGGGVEPQHFGDGTRLSIL.

This chain links TRBV24-1 with TRBJ2-3; TRBD1 matches 8 bases. This CDR3 is 18 amino acids long. Trimming removed 4 bases from V and 0 bases from J; junction bases left unmatched: 11. CDR1 is KGHDR and CDR2 is SFDVKD in the germline V gene. The CDR3 sequence is CATSDPAPGGASTDTQYF. CDR3 nucleotide sequence: TGTGCCACCAGTGACCCTGCCCCAGGGGGCGCGAGCACAGATACGCAGTATTTT.

The chain combines TRBV5-1 with TRBJ1-1, with 7 bases aligning to TRBD1. V was clipped by 1 base and J by 4 bases; unmatched bases: 1. Germline V lookup: CDR1 SGHRS, CDR2 YFSETQ. The CDR3 spans 13 residues. As DNA, the CDR3 is TGCGCCAGCAGCTTGACAGGGGCCACTGAAGCTTTCTTT. Protein product: CASSLTGATEAFF.

V gene TRBV7-9 combines with J gene TRBJ2-7; D gene unclear. This CDR3 has 13 amino acids. Germline CDR1 is SEHNR and CDR2 is FQNEAQ (reference sequence). V was clipped by 1 base and J by 4 bases, with 8 bases between them. The CDR3 DNA reads as TGTGCCAGCAGCTTAGGTGCAGTATACGAGCAGTACTTC. Protein sequence: CASSLGAVYEQYF.

This clone appeared once. This chain uses TRBV24-1 with TRBJ2-5, with TRBD1 matching over 10 bases. The CDR3 extends over 15 amino acids. The ends lost 4 bases at V and 5 bases at J; junction bases unmatched: 6. CDR1 and CDR2 (germline): KGHDR, SFDVKD. The CDR3 nucleotides are TGTGCCACCAGTGACCGGACAGGGGGTCGTGAGACCCAGTACTTC. It yields the protein CATSDRTGGRETQYF.

V usage is TRBV7-2 and J usage is TRBJ1-1, with D perhaps TRBD1 (5 bases). The germline CDR1 and CDR2 sequences are SGHTA and FQGNSA. Trimming took 5 bases from V and 2 from J, leaving 9 bases between them. The CDR3 has 13 residues. CDR3 loop: CASSLTANTEAFF. CDR3 sequence (DNA): TGTGCCAGCAGCCTGACAGCAAACACTGAAGCTTTCTTT.

The CDR3 DNA sequence: TGTGCCAGCAGCTCCTTACTCAGGGGGCCAATTGTGAACACTGAAGCTTTCTTT. Its translation is CASSSLLRGPIVNTEAFF. The chain is built from TRBV5-6 and TRBJ1-1, with 8 positions matching TRBD1. The CDR3 has 18 amino acids. Germline CDR1 and CDR2: SGHDT and YYEEEE. Germline trimming cut 3 bases from V and 0 bases from J; bases unmatched to any gene: 13.